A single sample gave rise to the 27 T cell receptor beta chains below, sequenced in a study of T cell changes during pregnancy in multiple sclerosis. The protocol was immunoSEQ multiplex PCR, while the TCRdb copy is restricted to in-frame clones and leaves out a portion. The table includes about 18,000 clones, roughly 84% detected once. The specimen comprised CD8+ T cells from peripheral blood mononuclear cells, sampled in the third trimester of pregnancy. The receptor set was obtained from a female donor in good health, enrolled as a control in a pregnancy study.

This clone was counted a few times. CDR3 in DNA: TGTGCCAGCAGTGAATGGGGGGGCCTCGGGGATACGCAGTATTTT. Its translation is CASSEWGGLGDTQYF. The gene calls are TRBV25-1 and TRBJ2-3; the D gene is possibly TRBD2 (7 bases). The germline CDR1 and CDR2 sequences are MGHDK and SYGVNS. The CDR3 is made up of 15 amino acids. With 1 base removed from V and 6 bases from J, the gap between germline ends came to 14 bases.

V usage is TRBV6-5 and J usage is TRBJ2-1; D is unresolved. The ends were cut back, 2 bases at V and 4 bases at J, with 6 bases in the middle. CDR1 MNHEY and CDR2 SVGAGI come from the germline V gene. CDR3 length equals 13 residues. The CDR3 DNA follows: TGTGCCAGCAGTTACGGCAGATACAATGAGCAGTTCTTC. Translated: CASSYGRYNEQFF.

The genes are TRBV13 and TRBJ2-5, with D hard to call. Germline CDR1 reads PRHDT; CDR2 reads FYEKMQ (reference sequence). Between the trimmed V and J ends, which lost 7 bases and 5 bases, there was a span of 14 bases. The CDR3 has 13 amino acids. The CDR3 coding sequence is TGTGCCAGCACCGGTGGGCTATTGGAGACCCAGTACTTC. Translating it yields CASTGGLLETQYF.

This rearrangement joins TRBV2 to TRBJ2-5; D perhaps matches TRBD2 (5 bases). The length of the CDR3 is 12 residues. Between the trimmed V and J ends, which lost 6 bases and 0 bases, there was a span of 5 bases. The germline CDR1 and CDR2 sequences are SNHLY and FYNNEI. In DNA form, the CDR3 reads TGTGCCAGCAGGGGAGACCAAGAGACCCAGTACTTC. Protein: CASRGDQETQYF. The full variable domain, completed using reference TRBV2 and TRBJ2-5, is EPEVTQTPSHQVTQMGQEVILRCVPISNHLYFYWYRQILGQKVEFLVSFYNNEISEKSEIFDDQFSVERPDGSNFTLKIRSTKLEDSAMYFCASRGDQETQYFGPGTRLLVL.

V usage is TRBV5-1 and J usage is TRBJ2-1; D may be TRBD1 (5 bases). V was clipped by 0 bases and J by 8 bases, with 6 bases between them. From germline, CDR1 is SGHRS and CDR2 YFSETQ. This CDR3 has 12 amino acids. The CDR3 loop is CASSLGGHEQFF. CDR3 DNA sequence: TGCGCCAGCAGCTTGGGGGGCCATGAGCAGTTCTTC.

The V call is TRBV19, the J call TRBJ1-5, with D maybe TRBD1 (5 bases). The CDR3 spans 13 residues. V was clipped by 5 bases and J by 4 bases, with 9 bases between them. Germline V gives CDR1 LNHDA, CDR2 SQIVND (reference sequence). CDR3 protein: CASSPGLNQPQHF. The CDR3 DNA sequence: TGTGCCAGTAGTCCAGGGTTGAATCAGCCCCAGCATTTT. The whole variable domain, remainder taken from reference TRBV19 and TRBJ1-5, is DGGITQSPKYLFRKEGQNVTLSCEQNLNHDAMYWYRQDPGQGLRLIYYSQIVNDFQKGDIAEGYSVSREKKESFPLTVTSAQKNPTAFYLCASSPGLNQPQHFGDGTRLSIL.

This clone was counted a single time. CDR3 bases: TGTGCCAGCACCCACCCCGACAAAGCCTACGAGCAGTACTTC. Residues: CASTHPDKAYEQYF. The V and J genes are TRBV7-9 and TRBJ2-7; D not certain. The germline V gene has CDR1 SEHNR and CDR2 FQNEAQ (reference sequence). The CDR3 consists of 14 residues. The V and J ends lost 7 bases and 2 bases respectively, with 15 bases between them.

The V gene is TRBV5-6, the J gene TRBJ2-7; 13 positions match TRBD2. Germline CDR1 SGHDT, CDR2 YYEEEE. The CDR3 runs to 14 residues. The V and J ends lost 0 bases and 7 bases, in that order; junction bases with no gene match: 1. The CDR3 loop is CASSLGLAGGEQYF. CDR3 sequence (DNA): TGTGCCAGCAGCTTGGGACTAGCGGGAGGTGAGCAGTACTTC.

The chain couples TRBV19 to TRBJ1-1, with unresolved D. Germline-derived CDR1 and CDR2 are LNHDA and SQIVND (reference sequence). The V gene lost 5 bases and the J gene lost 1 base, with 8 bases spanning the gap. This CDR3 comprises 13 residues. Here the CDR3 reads CASSPGPNTEAFF. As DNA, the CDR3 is TGTGCCAGTAGTCCTGGGCCGAACACTGAAGCTTTCTTT.

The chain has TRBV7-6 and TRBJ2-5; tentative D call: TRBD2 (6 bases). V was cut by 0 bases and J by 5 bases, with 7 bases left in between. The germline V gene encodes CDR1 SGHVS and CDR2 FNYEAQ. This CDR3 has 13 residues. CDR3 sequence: CASSLAAGETQYF. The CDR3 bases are TGTGCCAGCAGCTTAGCGGCGGGGGAGACCCAGTACTTC.

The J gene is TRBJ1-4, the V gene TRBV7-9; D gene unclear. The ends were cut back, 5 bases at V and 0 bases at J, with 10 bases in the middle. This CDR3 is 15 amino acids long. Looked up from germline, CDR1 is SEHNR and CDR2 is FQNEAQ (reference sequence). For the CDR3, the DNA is TGTGCCAGCAGCGGAGACGTTACAACTAATGAAAAACTGTTTTTT. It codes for CASSGDVTTNEKLFF. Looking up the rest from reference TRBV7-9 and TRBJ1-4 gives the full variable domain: DTGVSQNPRHKITKRGQNVTFRCDPISEHNRLYWYRQTLGQGPEFLTYFQNEAQLEKSRLLSDRFSAERPKGSFSTLEIQRTEQGDSAMYLCASSGDVTTNEKLFFGSGTQLSVL.

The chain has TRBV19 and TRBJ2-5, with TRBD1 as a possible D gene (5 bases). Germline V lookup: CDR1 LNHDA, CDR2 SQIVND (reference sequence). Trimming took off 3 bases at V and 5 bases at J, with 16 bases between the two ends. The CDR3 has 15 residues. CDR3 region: CASSIQDSSYETQYF. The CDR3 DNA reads TGTGCCAGTAGTATTCAAGACAGTTCTTATGAGACCCAGTACTTC. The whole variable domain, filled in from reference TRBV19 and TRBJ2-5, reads DGGITQSPKYLFRKEGQNVTLSCEQNLNHDAMYWYRQDPGQGLRLIYYSQIVNDFQKGDIAEGYSVSREKKESFPLTVTSAQKNPTAFYLCASSIQDSSYETQYFGPGTRLLVL.

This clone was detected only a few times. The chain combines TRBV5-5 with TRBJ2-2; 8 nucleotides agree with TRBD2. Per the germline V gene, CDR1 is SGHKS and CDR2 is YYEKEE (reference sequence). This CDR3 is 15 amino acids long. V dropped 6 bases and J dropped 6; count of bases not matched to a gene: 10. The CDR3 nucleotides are TGTGCCAGCACAATCGAAGCGGGAGTGGCCGGGGAGCTGTTTTTT. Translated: CASTIEAGVAGELFF.

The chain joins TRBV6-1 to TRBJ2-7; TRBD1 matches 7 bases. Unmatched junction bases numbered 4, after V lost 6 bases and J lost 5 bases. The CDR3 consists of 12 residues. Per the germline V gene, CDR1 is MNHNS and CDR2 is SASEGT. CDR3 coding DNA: TGTGCCAGCAGAATACAGGGGAACGAGCAGTACTTC. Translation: CASRIQGNEQYF.

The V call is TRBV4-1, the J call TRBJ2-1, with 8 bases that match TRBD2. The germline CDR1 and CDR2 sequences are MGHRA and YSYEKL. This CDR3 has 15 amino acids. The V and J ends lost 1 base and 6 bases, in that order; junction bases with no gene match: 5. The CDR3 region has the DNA TGCGCCAGCAGCCAAGCCGGGGGGGCGGTCAATGAGCAGTTCTTC. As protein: CASSQAGGAVNEQFF.

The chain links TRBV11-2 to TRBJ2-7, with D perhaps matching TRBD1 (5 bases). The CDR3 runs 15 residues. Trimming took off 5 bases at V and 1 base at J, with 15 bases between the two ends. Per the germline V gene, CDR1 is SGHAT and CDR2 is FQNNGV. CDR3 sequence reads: CASSRGQGRSYEQYF. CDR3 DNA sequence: TGTGCCAGCAGCCGAGGCCAGGGTAGATCCTACGAGCAGTACTTC.

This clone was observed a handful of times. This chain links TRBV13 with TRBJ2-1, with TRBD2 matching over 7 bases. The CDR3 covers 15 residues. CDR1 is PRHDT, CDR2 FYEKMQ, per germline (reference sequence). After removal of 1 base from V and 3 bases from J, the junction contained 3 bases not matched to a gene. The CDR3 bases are TGTGCCAGCAGCTTAGAACCTAGCGGCTACAATGAGCAGTTCTTC. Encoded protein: CASSLEPSGYNEQFF. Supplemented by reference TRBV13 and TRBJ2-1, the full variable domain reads AAGVIQSPRHLIKEKRETATLKCYPIPRHDTVYWYQQGPGQDPQFLISFYEKMQSDKGSIPDRFSAQQFSDYHSELNMSSLELGDSALYFCASSLEPSGYNEQFFGPGTRLTVL.

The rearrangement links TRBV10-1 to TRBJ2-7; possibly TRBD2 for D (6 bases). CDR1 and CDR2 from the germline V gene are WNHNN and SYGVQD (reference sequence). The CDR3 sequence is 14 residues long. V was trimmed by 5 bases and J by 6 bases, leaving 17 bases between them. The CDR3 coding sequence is TGCGCCAGCAGTCTAGCGCCCTTTGAAAGCGAGCAGTACTTC. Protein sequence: CASSLAPFESEQYF.

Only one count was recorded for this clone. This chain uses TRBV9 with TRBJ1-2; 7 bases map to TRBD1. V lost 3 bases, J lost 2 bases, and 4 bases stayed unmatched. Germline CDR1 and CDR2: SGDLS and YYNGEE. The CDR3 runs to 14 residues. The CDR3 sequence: CASSGQGGNYGYTF. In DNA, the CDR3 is TGTGCCAGCAGCGGACAGGGTGGGAACTATGGCTACACCTTC. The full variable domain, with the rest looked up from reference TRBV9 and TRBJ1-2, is DSGVTQTPKHLITATGQRVTLRCSPRSGDLSVYWYQQSLDQGLQFLIQYYNGEERAKGNILERFSAQQFPDLHSELNLSSLELGDSALYFCASSGQGGNYGYTFGSGTRLTVV.

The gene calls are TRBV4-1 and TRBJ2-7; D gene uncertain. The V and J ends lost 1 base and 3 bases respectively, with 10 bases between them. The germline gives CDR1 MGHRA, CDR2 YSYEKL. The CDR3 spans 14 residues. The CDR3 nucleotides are TGCGCCAGCAGCCAAGGGAGCCTAGACTACGAGCAGTACTTC. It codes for CASSQGSLDYEQYF.

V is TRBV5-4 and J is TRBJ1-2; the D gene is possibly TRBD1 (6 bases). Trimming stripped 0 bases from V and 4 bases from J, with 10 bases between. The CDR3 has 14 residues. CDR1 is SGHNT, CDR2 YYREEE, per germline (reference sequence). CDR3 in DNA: TGTGCCAGCAGCTTGGATGGGGGCCTCTATGGCTACACCTTC. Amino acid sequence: CASSLDGGLYGYTF.

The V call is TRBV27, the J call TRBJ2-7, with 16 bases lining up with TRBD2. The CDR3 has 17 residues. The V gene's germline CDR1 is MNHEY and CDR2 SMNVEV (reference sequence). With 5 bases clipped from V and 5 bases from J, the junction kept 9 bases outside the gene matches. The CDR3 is CASSVGTSGGAPHEQYF. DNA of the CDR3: TGTGCCAGCAGTGTAGGGACTAGCGGGGGGGCTCCCCACGAGCAGTACTTC.

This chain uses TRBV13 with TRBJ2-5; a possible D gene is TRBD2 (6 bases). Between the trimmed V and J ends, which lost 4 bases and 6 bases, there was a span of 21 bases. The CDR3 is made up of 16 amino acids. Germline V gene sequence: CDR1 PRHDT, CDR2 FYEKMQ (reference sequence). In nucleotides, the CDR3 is TGTGCCAGCAGCTCTATAACAACCGTGGGGAGGCAGACCCAGTACTTC. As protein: CASSSITTVGRQTQYF.

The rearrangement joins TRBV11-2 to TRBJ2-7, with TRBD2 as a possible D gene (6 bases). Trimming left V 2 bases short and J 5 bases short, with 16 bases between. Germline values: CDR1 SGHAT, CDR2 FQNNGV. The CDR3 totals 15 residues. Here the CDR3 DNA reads TGTGCCAGCAGCTTATCGGTCCTAGCGAGCCACGAGCAGTACTTC. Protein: CASSLSVLASHEQYF.

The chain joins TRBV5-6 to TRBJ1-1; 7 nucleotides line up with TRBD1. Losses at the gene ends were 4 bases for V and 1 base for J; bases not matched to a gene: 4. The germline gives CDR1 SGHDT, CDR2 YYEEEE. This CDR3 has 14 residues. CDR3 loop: CASSDGTANTEAFF. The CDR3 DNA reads TGTGCCAGCAGCGATGGGACAGCGAACACTGAAGCTTTCTTT.

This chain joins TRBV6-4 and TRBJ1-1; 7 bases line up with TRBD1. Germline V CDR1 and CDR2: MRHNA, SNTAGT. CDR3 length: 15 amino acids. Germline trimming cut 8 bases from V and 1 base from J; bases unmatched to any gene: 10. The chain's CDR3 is CASGGQITPNTEAFF. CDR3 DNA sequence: TGTGCCAGCGGGGGACAGATTACCCCGAACACTGAAGCTTTCTTT.

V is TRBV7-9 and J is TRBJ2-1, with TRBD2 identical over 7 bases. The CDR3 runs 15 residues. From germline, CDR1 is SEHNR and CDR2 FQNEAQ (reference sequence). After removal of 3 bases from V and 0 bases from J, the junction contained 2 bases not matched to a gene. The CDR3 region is CASSFLAASYNEQFF. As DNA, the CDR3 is TGTGCCAGCAGCTTTCTAGCGGCCTCCTACAATGAGCAGTTCTTC.